This TCR beta chain emerged from a study of cytomegalovirus exposure and HLA in healthy donors. Primers included in the PCR were 60 Vbeta and 13 Jbeta primers. Study processing details: In a later analysis, approximately 80 million unique TCR beta chains included roughly 11 million shared by two or more donors. Measured with immunoSEQ multiplex PCR; TCRdb has only the in-frame clones, and not every one. V and J calls and clone size are copied from that table; D and trimming were computed from the DNA. The data contain roughly 90,000 clones, over 60% of them seen just once; the ten biggest clones take up around 4.6%. Healthy bone marrow donors made up the donor group. The CDR3 has 15 residues. In germline, CDR1 is SQVTM, CDR2 ANQGSEA. J lost 2 bases, V lost 4 bases, and 9 bases had no gene match.

This receptor was taken from a woman between 40 and 50 years old in good health and CMV-seropositive. The specimen was PBMCs. The chain has TRBV29-1 and TRBJ2-7; 9 nucleotides agree with TRBD2. CDR3 in amino acids: CSVVGGSGRAYEQYF. In DNA, the CDR3 is TGCAGCGTTGTCGGTGGTAGCGGGAGAGCCTACGAGCAGTACTTC.